This entry concerns a single T cell receptor beta chain. The target antigen is unknown. The entry originates in a study of cytomegalovirus exposure and HLA in healthy donors. Findings and limits, study-wide: Most CMV-associated TCR beta chains appeared HLA-restricted in a later analysis. Many donors shared some public TCRs, even though most TCR sequences were rare. A later analysis appeared to link common viral pathogens to several of the most significant clusters.

PCR was performed using 60 Vbeta and 13 Jbeta primers. Sequencing used immunoSEQ multiplex PCR; TCRdb keeps in-frame clones, though not all of them. The table lists approximately 150,000 clones, about 72% of them singletons. The CDR3 length is 15 residues. Germline V lookup: CDR1 SGDLS, CDR2 YYNGEE. V was pared by 7 bases and J by 2 bases, with 19 bases between. The genes are TRBV9 and TRBJ2-7; TRBD2 is a possible D gene (6 bases). This TCR was recovered from a man younger than 45 in good health and CMV-seropositive. Specimen: PBMCs. Here the CDR3 reads CASAPGGSSTYEQYF. The CDR3 region has the DNA TGTGCCAGCGCTCCCGGGGGTTCTAGTACCTACGAGCAGTACTTC.